There are a few counts of the clone carrying this T cell receptor (beta chain). The antigen remains unidentified. A second PCR, run for about 7 to 11 cycles, used a sample-barcoded 5' primer plus a J-beta primer mix. Every cDNA molecule bore a tag from a template-switch adaptor containing 12 random nucleotides. Each CDR3 protein is one row after TCRdb ran MiXCR on the 5' RACE reads. The sample contains 1.2 million to 1.5 million distinct CDR3 sequences, around 39% of which appear only once. The authors extracted at least 6 micrograms of total RNA per sample. The data were taken from a study of blood T cells in healthy people across ages. Study-wide findings and caveats: Both higher diversity and more naive CD4+ cells marked long-lived donors when set against aged donors. A strong correlation was found between TCR beta diversity and the percentage of naive T cells.

This CDR3 region has 12 residues. From germline, CDR1 is DFQATT and CDR2 SNEGSKA (reference sequence). Between the trimmed V and J ends, which lost 5 bases and 4 bases, there was a span of 9 bases. This rearrangement joins TRBV20-1 to TRBJ2-1; D is possibly TRBD1 (6 bases). The sample was blood. The receptor was derived from a woman aged 18-29 years in good health. CDR3 coding DNA: TGCAGTGCTCCACAGGGATACAATGAGCAGTTCTTC. It encodes CSAPQGYNEQFF.